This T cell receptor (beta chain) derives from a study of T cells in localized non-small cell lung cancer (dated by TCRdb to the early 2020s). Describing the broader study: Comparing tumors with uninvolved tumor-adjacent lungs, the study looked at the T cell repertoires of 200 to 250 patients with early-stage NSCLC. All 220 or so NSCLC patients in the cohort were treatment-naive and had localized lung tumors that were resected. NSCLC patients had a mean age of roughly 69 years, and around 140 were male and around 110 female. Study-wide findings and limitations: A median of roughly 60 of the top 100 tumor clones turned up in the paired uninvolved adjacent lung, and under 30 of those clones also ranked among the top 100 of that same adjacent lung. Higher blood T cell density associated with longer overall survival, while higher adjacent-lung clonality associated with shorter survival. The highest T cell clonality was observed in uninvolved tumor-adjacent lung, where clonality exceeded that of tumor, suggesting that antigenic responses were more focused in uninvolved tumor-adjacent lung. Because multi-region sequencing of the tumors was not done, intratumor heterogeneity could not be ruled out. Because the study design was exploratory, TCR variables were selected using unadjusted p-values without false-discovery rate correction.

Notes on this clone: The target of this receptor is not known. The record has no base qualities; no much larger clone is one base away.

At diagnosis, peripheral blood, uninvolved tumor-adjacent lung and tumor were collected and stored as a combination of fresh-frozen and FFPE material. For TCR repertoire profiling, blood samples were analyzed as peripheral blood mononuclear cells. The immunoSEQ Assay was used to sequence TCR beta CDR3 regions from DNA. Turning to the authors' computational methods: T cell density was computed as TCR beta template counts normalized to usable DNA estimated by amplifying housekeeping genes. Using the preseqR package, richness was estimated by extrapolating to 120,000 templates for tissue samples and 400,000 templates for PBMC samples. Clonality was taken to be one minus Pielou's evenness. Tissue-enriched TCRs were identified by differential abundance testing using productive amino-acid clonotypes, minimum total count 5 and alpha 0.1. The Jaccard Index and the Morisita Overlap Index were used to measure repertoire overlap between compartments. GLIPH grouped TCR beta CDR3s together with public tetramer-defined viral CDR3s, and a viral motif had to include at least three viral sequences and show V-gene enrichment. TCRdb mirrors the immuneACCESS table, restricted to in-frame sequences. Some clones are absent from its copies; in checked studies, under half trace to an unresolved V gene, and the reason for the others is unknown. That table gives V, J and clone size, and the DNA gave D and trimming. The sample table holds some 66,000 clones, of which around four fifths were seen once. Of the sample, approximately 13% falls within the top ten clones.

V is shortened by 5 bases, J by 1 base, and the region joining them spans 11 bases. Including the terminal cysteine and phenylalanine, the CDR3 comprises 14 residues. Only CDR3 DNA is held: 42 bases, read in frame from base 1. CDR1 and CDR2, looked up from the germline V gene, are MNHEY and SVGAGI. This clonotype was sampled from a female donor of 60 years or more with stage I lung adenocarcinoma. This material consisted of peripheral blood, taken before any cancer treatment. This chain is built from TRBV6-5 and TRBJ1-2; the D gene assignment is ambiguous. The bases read TGTGCCAGCAGTCGCGACACCTATAACTATGGCTACACCTTC. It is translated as CASSRDTYNYGYTF.